This is a list of T cell receptor beta chains from one sample in a study of blood T cell repertoires in COVID-19. TCRdb's table, derived via immunoSEQ multiplex PCR, lists solely in-frame clones and lacks some. The table lists under 200,000 clones, over 70% of them singletons. The sample consisted of PBMCs or T cells enriched from blood (not recorded which). The receptors stem from a middle-aged woman with acute COVID-19. The CDR3 runs from the conserved cysteine through the conserved F or W. A D gene is named only where the DNA matches it firmly. Rows may omit the clone size; those that give it use once, few, many or a size class.

length: 15
D: TRBD2
J: TRBJ2-5
size: NA
V: TRBV10-2
CDR3: CASSEGLAGTETQYF
DNA: TGCGCCAGCAGTGAAGGGCTAGCGGGAACTGAGACCCAGTACTTC

length: 14
D: TRBD1
J: TRBJ1-2
size: once
V: TRBV11-2
CDR3: CASSLVQGNYGYTF
DNA: TGTGCCAGCAGCTTGGTACAGGGGAACTATGGCTACACCTTC

length: 14
D: TRBD1
J: TRBJ1-4
size: NA
V: TRBV29-1
CDR3: CSVGFRGSNEKLFF
DNA: TGCAGCGTTGGCTTCAGGGGGTCTAATGAAAAACTGTTTTTT

length: 13
D: NA
J: TRBJ1-1
size: NA
V: TRBV6-5
CDR3: CASKRQSNTEAFF
DNA: TGTGCCAGCAAGAGACAATCGAACACTGAAGCTTTCTTT

length: 13
D: NA
J: TRBJ1-2
size: once
V: TRBV6-5
CDR3: CAVLGGGNYGYTF
DNA: TGTGCCGTACTGGGTGGAGGTAACTATGGCTACACCTTC

length: 14
D: TRBD2
J: TRBJ2-1
size: NA
V: TRBV7-2
CDR3: CASSLKPSGVEQFF
DNA: TGTGCCAGCAGCTTAAAGCCTAGCGGGGTTGAGCAGTTCTTC

length: 14
D: TRBD2
J: TRBJ2-7
size: few
V: TRBV10-1
CDR3: CASSEGTSGGKQYF
DNA: TGCGCCAGCAGTGAGGGGACTAGCGGCGGCAAGCAGTACTTC

length: 20
D: TRBD2
J: TRBJ2-3
size: NA
V: TRBV5-1
CDR3: CASSLGPGLAVAPSTDTQYF
DNA: TGCGCCAGCAGCTTGGGCCCGGGACTAGCGGTCGCCCCTAGCACAGATACGCAGTATTTT

length: 15
D: NA
J: TRBJ2-3
size: few
V: TRBV24-1
CDR3: CATSDPTDTGDTQYF
DNA: TGTGCCACCAGTGACCCCACCGATACGGGGGATACGCAGTATTTT

length: 14
D: NA
J: TRBJ1-1
size: NA
V: TRBV19
CDR3: CASSISQLNTEAFF
DNA: TGTGCCAGTAGTATATCACAGTTGAACACTGAAGCTTTCTTT

length: 15
D: TRBD1
J: TRBJ1-2
size: NA
V: TRBV10-3
CDR3: CAISVQQGAIYGYTF
DNA: TGTGCCATCAGTGTACAACAGGGGGCGATCTATGGCTACACCTTC

length: 13
D: NA
J: TRBJ1-1
size: NA
V: TRBV2
CDR3: CASSGDSRTEAFF
DNA: TGTGCCAGCAGCGGTGACAGTAGGACTGAAGCTTTCTTT

length: 17
D: TRBD2
J: TRBJ2-2
size: NA
V: TRBV7-9
CDR3: CASSPGTSGLNTGELFF
DNA: TGTGCCAGCAGCCCCGGGACTAGCGGATTGAACACCGGGGAGCTGTTTTTT

length: 18
D: NA
J: TRBJ2-3
size: NA
V: TRBV9
CDR3: CASSVETGRGGPTDTQYF
DNA: TGTGCCAGCAGCGTAGAAACAGGGAGGGGGGGGCCCACAGATACGCAGTATTTT

length: 15
D: NA
J: TRBJ1-1
size: NA
V: TRBV6-5
CDR3: CASKSGTGAYTEAFF
DNA: TGTGCCAGCAAGTCTGGTACAGGCGCTTACACTGAAGCTTTCTTT

length: 16
D: TRBD2
J: TRBJ2-7
size: NA
V: TRBV6-5
CDR3: CASSSGLAGGPYEQYF
DNA: TGTGCCAGCAGTTCAGGACTAGCGGGAGGGCCTTACGAGCAGTACTTC

length: 14
D: NA
J: TRBJ1-1
size: NA
V: TRBV2
CDR3: CASTLNSHAPEAFF
DNA: TGTGCCAGCACTCTAAACTCTCATGCCCCTGAAGCTTTCTTT

length: 18
D: TRBD1
J: TRBJ2-5
size: once
V: TRBV11-2
CDR3: CASSLGQGRTSRQETQYF
DNA: TGTGCCAGCAGCTTGGGACAGGGTCGGACCTCGAGACAAGAGACCCAGTACTTC

length: 14
D: NA
J: TRBJ1-2
size: NA
V: TRBV3-1/TRBV3-2
CDR3: CASSPRVRAYGYTF
DNA: TGTGCCAGCAGCCCGCGGGTGAGAGCCTATGGCTACACCTTC

length: 17
D: TRBD1
J: TRBJ1-4
size: NA
V: TRBV5-1
CDR3: CASRYGTGGEIAEKLFF
DNA: TGCGCCAGCAGGTATGGGACAGGGGGCGAGATCGCTGAAAAACTGTTTTTT